This TCR beta chain was captured in a study of blood T cell repertoires in COVID-19. Turning to the study itself: COVID-19 samples from acute and convalescent phases originated in the United States, Italy and Spain. PBMCs, B-cell-depleted T cells, or T cells provided the cDNA or gDNA that made up the material.

Methods used by the authors: The assay estimated nucleated cells by amplifying reference gene primers. Assay used: immunoSEQ multiplex PCR; TCRdb lists only in-frame clones, some missing. The V and J calls and clone size are taken from that table; D and trimming were inferred from the DNA. The sample lists about 210,000 clones; approximately 78% were seen once. The CDR3 sequence is 18 residues long. Germline CDR1 reads GTSNPN; CDR2 reads SVGIG (reference sequence). V gave up 0 bases and J gave up 0 bases; unmatched junction bases: 8. This sequence joins TRBV30 and TRBJ1-3; 10 bases are a match to TRBD1. Sequencing was carried out using peripheral blood. This receptor was identified in a woman between 65 and 79 years old with COVID-19, enrolled during active disease. This CDR3 is CAWSVRTGGWSSGNTIYF. The CDR3, as DNA: TGTGCCTGGAGTGTAAGGACAGGGGGTTGGAGCTCTGGAAACACCATATATTTT.